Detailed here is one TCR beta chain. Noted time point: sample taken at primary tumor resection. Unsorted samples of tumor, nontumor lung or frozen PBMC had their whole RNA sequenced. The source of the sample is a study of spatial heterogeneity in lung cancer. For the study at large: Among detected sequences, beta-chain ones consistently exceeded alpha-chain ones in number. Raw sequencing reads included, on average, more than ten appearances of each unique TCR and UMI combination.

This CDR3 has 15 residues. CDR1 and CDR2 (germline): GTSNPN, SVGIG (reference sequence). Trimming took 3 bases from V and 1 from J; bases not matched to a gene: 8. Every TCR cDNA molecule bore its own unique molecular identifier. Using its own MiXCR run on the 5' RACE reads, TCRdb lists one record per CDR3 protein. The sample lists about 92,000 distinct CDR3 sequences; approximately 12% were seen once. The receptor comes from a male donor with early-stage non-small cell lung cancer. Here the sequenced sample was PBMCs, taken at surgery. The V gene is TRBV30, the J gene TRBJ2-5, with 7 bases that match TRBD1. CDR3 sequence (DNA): TGTGCCTGGAGCCACCCCCGGGACAGCCAAGAGACCCAGTACTTC. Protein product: CAWSHPRDSQETQYF. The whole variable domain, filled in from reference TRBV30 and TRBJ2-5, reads SQTIHQWPATLVQPVGSPLSLECTVEGTSNPNLYWYRQAAGRGLQLLFYSVGIGQISSEVPQNLSASRPQDRQFILSSKKLLLSDSGFYLCAWSHPRDSQETQYFGPGTRLLVL.